This TCR beta chain is drawn from a study of cytomegalovirus exposure and HLA in healthy donors. Data came from immunoSEQ multiplex PCR; TCRdb stores just in-frame clones and leaves some out. The repertoire holds about 92,000 clones, about 94% seen once, with around 1.1% in the top ten. Material for sequencing was PBMCs. This TCR derives from a woman aged 25 to 45 in good health and CMV-seropositive.

The DNA for the CDR3 is TGTGCCAGCTCACCGTCAGGGAACACTGAAGCTTTCTTT. Encoded protein: CASSPSGNTEAFF. The chain combines TRBV18 with TRBJ1-1; D uncertain. The CDR3 is made up of 13 amino acids. The germline V gene has CDR1 KGHSH and CDR2 LQKENI. Trimming took 3 bases from V and 1 from J, leaving 6 bases between them.